Presented here are 18 T cell receptor beta chains from one specimen sequenced in a study of T cell changes during pregnancy in multiple sclerosis. The table came from immunoSEQ multiplex PCR; TCRdb's copy has only in-frame clones and leaves some out. This table holds about 70,000 clones, approximately 94% found once. Sequenced here: peripheral blood, sampled in the third trimester of pregnancy. Receptor source: a female donor with multiple sclerosis, enrolled in a pregnancy study.

The chain recombines TRBV19 with TRBJ1-6; perhaps TRBD1 as D (6 bases). The germline V gene has CDR1 LNHDA and CDR2 SQIVND (reference sequence). This CDR3 contains 15 residues. V lost 8 bases and J lost 6, with 17 bases in between. In DNA form, the CDR3 reads TGTGCCAGTGGGGAGGGGGGGCGAAGTAATTCACCCCTCCACTTT. Encoded protein: CASGEGGRSNSPLHF.

The count of this clone is one. The chain recombines TRBV7-6 with TRBJ1-1, with unresolved D. The CDR3 runs 14 residues. V lost 5 bases, J lost 6 bases, and 16 bases lay in between. Germline V gives CDR1 SGHVS, CDR2 FNYEAQ. DNA of the CDR3: TGTGCCAGCAGCGTCCCTGGGCCCCGTCCTGAAGCTTTCTTT. As protein: CASSVPGPRPEAFF.

The gene calls are TRBV6-5 and TRBJ1-1, with D possibly TRBD1 on 5 matching bases. V was cut by 2 bases and J by 7 bases, with 14 bases left in between. The CDR3 is 14 residues long. Per the germline V gene, CDR1 is MNHEY and CDR2 is SVGAGI. The CDR3 sequence: CASSYVAGRNEAFF. Here the CDR3 DNA reads TGTGCCAGCAGTTACGTAGCGGGACGGAATGAAGCTTTCTTT.

The rearrangement uses TRBV6-5 and TRBJ2-7, with 7 bases fitting TRBD1. Per germline, CDR1 MNHEY and CDR2 SVGAGI. Trimming cost V 5 bases and J 2 bases; bases outside gene matches: 6. The CDR3 has 14 amino acids. CDR3 sequence: CASSHRGVPYEQYF. In DNA, the CDR3 is TGTGCCAGCAGTCACAGGGGAGTCCCCTACGAGCAGTACTTC.

V gene TRBV18 combines with J gene TRBJ2-7; 7 bases match TRBD1. Losses at the gene ends were 3 bases for V and 0 bases for J; bases not matched to a gene: 8. The CDR3 contains 16 residues. CDR1 is KGHSH and CDR2 is LQKENI in the germline V gene. The CDR3 region is CASSPEGQALSYEQYF. The CDR3 bases are TGTGCCAGCTCACCCGAAGGACAGGCCCTCTCCTACGAGCAGTACTTC.

This chain connects TRBV4-2 to TRBJ2-1; 8 bases line up with TRBD2. From germline, CDR1 is LGHNA and CDR2 YNFKEQ. V gave up 1 base and J gave up 7 bases; unmatched junction bases: 9. The CDR3 runs to 16 residues. The CDR3, as DNA: TGTGCCAGCAGCCAAGCTCCGGGGCGGGGGGAAAATGAGCAGTTCTTC. Translating it yields CASSQAPGRGENEQFF.

The V and J genes are TRBV6-6 and TRBJ2-6, with D possibly matching TRBD1 (5 bases). Germline V gives CDR1 MNHNY, CDR2 SVGAGI (reference sequence). The CDR3 length is 15 residues. The V end lost 2 bases, the J end lost 1 base, and 6 bases lay between the germline ends. CDR3 region: CASSYAGSGANVLTF. The DNA of the CDR3 is TGTGCCAGCAGTTACGCAGGGTCTGGGGCCAACGTCCTGACTTTC.

This chain uses TRBV25-1 with TRBJ1-1; 7 bases are shared with TRBD1. In germline, CDR1 is MGHDK, CDR2 SYGVNS. The CDR3 has 14 amino acids. V lost 3 bases to trimming and J lost 4 bases; unmatched junction nucleotides: 5. The CDR3 protein is CASSDGGQPTEAFF. Here the CDR3 DNA reads TGTGCCAGCAGTGACGGGGGACAGCCCACTGAAGCTTTCTTT.

This rearrangement joins TRBV5-1 to TRBJ2-5; 7 bases align to TRBD1. Germline V gene lookup returns CDR1 SGHRS and CDR2 YFSETQ. Losses at the gene ends were 7 bases for V and 2 bases for J; bases not matched to a gene: 8. The length of the CDR3 is 14 residues. The CDR3 region has the DNA TGCGCCAGCGTACCGGGACAGCAACAAGAGACCCAGTACTTC. Protein product: CASVPGQQQETQYF.

This clone appeared a single time. The chain links TRBV6-1 to TRBJ2-3; no firm D call. The CDR3 totals 15 residues. V was trimmed by 5 bases and J by 0 bases, leaving 12 bases between them. The germline V gene encodes CDR1 MNHNS and CDR2 SASEGT. CDR3 region: CASSFKVQSTDTQYF. The CDR3 region has the DNA TGTGCCAGCAGTTTTAAAGTACAGAGCACAGATACGCAGTATTTT.

The J gene is TRBJ1-4, the V gene TRBV7-9; 9 bases map to TRBD1. Per germline, CDR1 SEHNR and CDR2 FQNEAQ (reference sequence). The CDR3 contains 17 residues. V gave up 2 bases and J gave up 8 bases; unmatched junction bases: 12. CDR3 region: CASSLTPSGQGREKLFF. CDR3 DNA: TGTGCCAGCAGCTTAACTCCCTCGGGACAGGGCCGAGAAAAACTGTTTTTT.

The V gene is TRBV5-4, the J gene TRBJ2-3, with unresolved D. The ends were cut back, 1 base at V and 2 bases at J, with 8 bases in the middle. CDR3 length: 14 residues. Germline V gives CDR1 SGHNT, CDR2 YYREEE (reference sequence). The CDR3 DNA sequence: TGTGCCAGCAGCTTGTCGGTGCCCACAGATACGCAGTATTTT. Its translation is CASSLSVPTDTQYF.

The gene calls are TRBV6-5 and TRBJ1-1; possibly TRBD1 for D (5 bases). Per germline, CDR1 MNHEY and CDR2 SVGAGI. The CDR3 sequence is 15 residues long. V was cut by 0 bases and J by 2 bases, with 10 bases left in between. The chain's CDR3 is CASSYSSGINTEAFF. DNA of the CDR3: TGTGCCAGCAGTTACTCGTCAGGGATTAACACTGAAGCTTTCTTT.

With respect to this clone: At one end, the junction sequence differs from germline, possibly due to a read error. The chain has TRBV7-7 and TRBJ2-5; 8 nucleotides agree with TRBD1. The CDR3 consists of 15 residues. Germline CDR1 and CDR2: SSHAT and FNYEAQ (reference sequence). The CDR3 is CASSLADRESETQYF. In DNA form, the CDR3 reads TGTGCTAGCAGCTTAGCGGACAGGGAATCAGAGACCCAGTACTTC.

The rearrangement joins TRBV7-3 to TRBJ2-3, with 8 bases aligning to TRBD2. Unmatched junction bases numbered 11, after V lost 5 bases and J lost 4 bases. This CDR3 comprises 16 residues. CDR1 and CDR2 from the germline V gene are SGHTA and FQGTGA. The CDR3 DNA is TGTGCCAGCAGCACCGGACTAGCCCTTGGTGCAGATACGCAGTATTTT. The encoded protein is CASSTGLALGADTQYF.

The chain uses TRBV29-1 and TRBJ1-1; 8 bases line up with TRBD1. The V gene end was trimmed by 4 bases and the J gene end by 1 base; junction bases not matched to a gene: 8. The CDR3 is made up of 15 amino acids. CDR1 and CDR2 (germline): SQVTM, ANQGSEA. The DNA of the CDR3 is TGCAGCGTTGGGCTTCCCGGGACAGGGAACACTGAAGCTTTCTTT. Translation gives CSVGLPGTGNTEAFF. Together with reference TRBV29-1 and TRBJ1-1, the CDR3 gives the full variable domain: SAVISQKPSRDICQRGTSLTIQCQVDSQVTMMFWYRQQPGQSLTLIATANQGSEATYESGFVIDKFPISRPNLTFSTLTVSNMSPEDSSIYLCSVGLPGTGNTEAFFGQGTRLTVV.

V usage is TRBV6-5 and J usage is TRBJ1-1, with 8 bases matching TRBD1. Germline V CDR1 and CDR2: MNHEY, SVGAGI. The V gene end was trimmed by 7 bases and the J gene end by 1 base; junction bases not matched to a gene: 8. This CDR3 comprises 15 residues. This chain's CDR3 is CASTWTGMRNTEAFF. CDR3 DNA sequence: TGTGCCAGCACCTGGACAGGGATGAGGAACACTGAAGCTTTCTTT.

The chain couples TRBV4-1 to TRBJ1-1; 7 nucleotides agree with TRBD1. The CDR3 sequence is 19 residues long. From germline, CDR1 is MGHRA and CDR2 YSYEKL. Losses at the gene ends were 0 bases for V and 4 bases for J; bases not matched to a gene: 17. The CDR3 DNA follows: TGCGCCAGCAGCCAAGAATGGCCGGGACAGTTCGTAGTATCCACTGAAGCTTTCTTT. Protein product: CASSQEWPGQFVVSTEAFF.